The 21 T cell receptor beta chains reported below all come from one sample, sequenced in a study of vaccination and CD4 T cells after COVID-19. TCRdb used MiXCR to reprocess the PCR reads, holding one entry per CDR3 protein. The repertoire holds 20,000 to 25,000 distinct CDR3 sequences, with 50% to 70% as singletons. Sequenced here: CD4+ T cells from blood, sampled before SARS-CoV-2 vaccination. The receptors come from a human donor who had recovered from COVID-19.

The chain carries TRBV27 and TRBJ1-4, with D possibly TRBD1 on 5 matching bases. This CDR3 is built from 15 residues. Trimming cost V 8 bases and J 8 bases, with 21 bases left between them. Germline V lookup: CDR1 MNHEY, CDR2 SMNVEV (reference sequence). CDR3 loop: CASSIRGERGEKLFF. The CDR3 DNA is TGTGCCAGCTCAATACGAGGGGAACGGGGCGAAAAACTGTTTTTT.

The sample holds one count of this clonotype. This chain joins TRBV20-1 and TRBJ2-3, with 8 positions matching TRBD2. CDR1 and CDR2 (germline): DFQATT, SNEGSKA (reference sequence). Losses at the gene ends were 2 bases for V and 2 bases for J; bases not matched to a gene: 15. The CDR3 has 18 residues. The CDR3 DNA reads TGCAGTGCTAGAAAAGGTCCCCCCTTAGCGGGATCCACAGATACGCAGTATTTT. It codes for CSARKGPPLAGSTDTQYF.

The V and J genes are TRBV27 and TRBJ1-2; no clear D. Trimming removed 2 bases from V and 7 bases from J, with 11 bases in between. The CDR3 consists of 13 residues. Per the germline V gene, CDR1 is MNHEY and CDR2 is SMNVEV (reference sequence). This chain's CDR3 is CASSLSAGGGYTF. CDR3 bases: TGTGCCAGCAGTTTAAGTGCTGGAGGTGGCTACACCTTC.

This clonotype was detected only a few times. V and J are TRBV7-2 and TRBJ2-3; 7 nucleotides agree with TRBD2. Germline CDR1 is SGHTA and CDR2 is FQGNSA. V lost 6 bases to trimming and J lost 10 bases; unmatched junction nucleotides: 10. The CDR3 length is 13 residues. CDR3 residues: CASRENMGRAQYF. For the CDR3, the DNA is TGTGCCAGCAGGGAGAATATGGGGAGGGCGCAGTATTTT.

This sequence joins TRBV7-2 and TRBJ1-5; 11 bases line up with TRBD1. This CDR3 has 17 amino acids. Germline CDR1 and CDR2: SGHTA and FQGNSA. V gave up 1 base and J gave up 7 bases; unmatched junction bases: 9. The CDR3 DNA follows: TGTGCCAGCAGCTTAGTGGGCGGACAGGGGGCTCGGCAGCCCCAGCATTTT. Amino acid sequence: CASSLVGGQGARQPQHF.

The chain uses TRBV20-1 and TRBJ2-2; D is uncertain. The CDR3 has 14 residues. V dropped 4 bases and J dropped 0 bases, with 9 bases sitting between them. Germline CDR1 is DFQATT and CDR2 is SNEGSKA (reference sequence). CDR3 amino acids: CSAKKGANTGELFF. DNA of the CDR3: TGCAGTGCTAAAAAGGGCGCGAACACCGGGGAGCTGTTTTTT.

The chain links TRBV6-2 or TRBV6-3 to TRBJ1-2; no reliable D call. Per the germline V gene, CDR1 is MNHEY and CDR2 is SVGEGT. The CDR3 sequence is 13 residues long. Trimming took 6 bases from V and 7 from J, leaving 15 bases between them. The CDR3, as DNA: TGTGCCAGCAGCTACAACATGGGCGTTGGCTACACCTTC. Residues: CASSYNMGVGYTF.

This chain uses TRBV20-1 with TRBJ2-6; unclear D gene. The CDR3 sequence is 15 residues long. Germline CDR1 DFQATT, CDR2 SNEGSKA (reference sequence). The germline V and J ends were trimmed by 3 bases and 0 bases, with 9 bases remaining between them. The DNA of the CDR3 is TGCAGTGCTAGTACTCGGGTCTCTGGGGCCAACGTCCTGACTTTC. It codes for CSASTRVSGANVLTF.

The gene calls are TRBV6-1 and TRBJ2-2; no firm D call. The V gene's germline CDR1 is MNHNS and CDR2 SASEGT. The CDR3 contains 16 residues. Deletions cut 3 bases from V and 4 bases from J, with 15 bases between. DNA for the CDR3: TGTGCCAGCAGTGATAGATTTGGTGAGCCCACCGGGGAGCTGTTTTTT. This sequence encodes CASSDRFGEPTGELFF.

This chain links TRBV28 with TRBJ2-3; weak D call: TRBD1 (6 bases). V dropped 5 bases and J dropped 6 bases, with 9 bases sitting between them. Per the germline V gene, CDR1 is MDHEN and CDR2 is SYDVKM. CDR3 length: 12 amino acids. In nucleotides, the CDR3 is TGTGCCAGCAGTGACCAGGGGGATACGCAGTATTTT. The encoded protein is CASSDQGDTQYF.

This clonotype appeared a few times. J is TRBJ1-1 and V is TRBV7-2, with 7 bases that match TRBD1. The CDR3 consists of 16 residues. After removal of 5 bases from V and 2 bases from J, the junction contained 11 bases not matched to a gene. In germline, CDR1 is SGHTA, CDR2 FQGNSA. The DNA for the CDR3 is TGTGCCAGCAGCCCCCCGGGACAGAACGATAACACTGAAGCTTTCTTT. Protein: CASSPPGQNDNTEAFF.

The V gene is TRBV6-1, the J gene TRBJ2-3; 11 bases align to TRBD1. The CDR3 is 16 residues long. With 6 bases clipped from V and 4 bases from J, the junction kept 9 bases outside the gene matches. Germline CDR1 is MNHNS and CDR2 is SASEGT. The CDR3 is CASRSTGTGGADTQYF. The CDR3 DNA reads as TGTGCCAGCAGGTCAACCGGGACAGGGGGGGCAGATACGCAGTATTTT.

The genes are TRBV6-5 and TRBJ1-6, with D hard to call. V lost 2 bases and J 6 bases, leaving 11 bases between the germline ends. CDR3 length: 15 residues. Germline V gives CDR1 MNHEY, CDR2 SVGAGI. CDR3 in DNA: TGTGCCAGCAGTTACCAACTGTGGACTAATTCACCCCTCCACTTT. Its protein is CASSYQLWTNSPLHF.

The chain uses TRBV29-1 and TRBJ1-1; TRBD1 is a possible D gene (6 bases). The V gene lost 4 bases and the J gene lost 4 bases, with 13 bases spanning the gap. The V gene's germline CDR1 is SQVTM and CDR2 ANQGSEA. There are 13 residues in the CDR3. CDR3 bases: TGCAGCGTTGTTAAGGGGGTAGGCACTGAAGCTTTCTTT. This encodes CSVVKGVGTEAFF. Based on the CDR3 plus reference TRBV29-1 and TRBJ1-1, the full variable domain is SAVISQKPSRDICQRGTSLTIQCQVDSQVTMMFWYRQQPGQSLTLIATANQGSEATYESGFVIDKFPISRPNLTFSTLTVSNMSPEDSSIYLCSVVKGVGTEAFFGQGTRLTVV.

This clonotype was detected only a few times. DNA for the CDR3: TGTGCCAGCAGCGGCGGACAGGACCGAGATGAAGCTTTCTTT. Translating it yields CASSGGQDRDEAFF. The chain has TRBV12-3 or TRBV12-4 and TRBJ1-1; 7 bases are shared with TRBD1. J lost 7 bases, V lost 6 bases, and 11 bases had no gene match. This CDR3 has 14 amino acids.

This chain joins TRBV6-1 and TRBJ2-3; D possibly uses TRBD1 or TRBD2 (5 bases each). V lost 8 bases and J 1 base, leaving 16 bases between the germline ends. Germline V gene lookup returns CDR1 MNHNS and CDR2 SASEGT. CDR3 length equals 15 residues. CDR3 residues: CASWGTAEGTDTQYF. DNA of the CDR3: TGTGCCAGCTGGGGGACGGCGGAAGGCACAGATACGCAGTATTTT.

This chain uses TRBV19 with TRBJ1-1; the D is unclear. From germline, CDR1 is LNHDA and CDR2 SQIVND (reference sequence). The ends were cut back, 4 bases at V and 12 bases at J, with 18 bases in the middle. CDR3 length: 13 amino acids. CDR3 nucleotide sequence: TGTGCCAGTAGTACCCCCTCGGCACTGGGTACTTTCTTT. It encodes CASSTPSALGTFF.

This rearrangement joins TRBV20-1 to TRBJ2-3, with TRBD2 identical over 12 bases. The V gene's germline CDR1 is DFQATT and CDR2 SNEGSKA (reference sequence). V shed 4 bases, J shed 1 base, and the junction held 3 bases outside the gene matches. This CDR3 spans 15 amino acids. This chain's CDR3 is CSATSGRAGTDTQYF. CDR3 bases: TGCAGTGCTACTAGCGGGAGGGCCGGCACAGATACGCAGTATTTT.

The rearrangement uses TRBV20-1 and TRBJ2-3; TRBD2 matches at 7 bases. The ends lost 5 bases at V and 4 bases at J; junction bases unmatched: 9. The CDR3 runs to 14 residues. In germline, CDR1 is DFQATT, CDR2 SNEGSKA (reference sequence). The CDR3 region is CSALGGPDPDTQYF. CDR3 bases: TGCAGTGCTTTGGGAGGGCCAGATCCAGATACGCAGTATTTT.

This clonotype was recorded a few times. The V and J genes are TRBV20-1 and TRBJ2-5; 10 bases align to TRBD2. V shed 0 bases, J shed 5 bases, and the junction held 18 bases outside the gene matches. Germline CDR1 is DFQATT and CDR2 is SNEGSKA (reference sequence). This CDR3 has 19 residues. CDR3 region: CSARDLNPTLAGVLETQYF. CDR3 DNA: TGCAGTGCTAGAGACCTCAACCCAACTCTAGCGGGAGTCTTGGAGACCCAGTACTTC.

The gene calls are TRBV27 and TRBJ2-7; 12 nucleotides align to TRBD1. Losses at the gene ends were 5 bases for V and 3 bases for J; bases not matched to a gene: 14. The CDR3 length is 18 residues. CDR1 and CDR2 (germline): MNHEY, SMNVEV (reference sequence). This CDR3 is CASSHLDIGTGGLYEQYF. The CDR3 DNA sequence: TGTGCCAGCAGTCACCTCGATATAGGGACAGGGGGCCTCTACGAGCAGTACTTC.